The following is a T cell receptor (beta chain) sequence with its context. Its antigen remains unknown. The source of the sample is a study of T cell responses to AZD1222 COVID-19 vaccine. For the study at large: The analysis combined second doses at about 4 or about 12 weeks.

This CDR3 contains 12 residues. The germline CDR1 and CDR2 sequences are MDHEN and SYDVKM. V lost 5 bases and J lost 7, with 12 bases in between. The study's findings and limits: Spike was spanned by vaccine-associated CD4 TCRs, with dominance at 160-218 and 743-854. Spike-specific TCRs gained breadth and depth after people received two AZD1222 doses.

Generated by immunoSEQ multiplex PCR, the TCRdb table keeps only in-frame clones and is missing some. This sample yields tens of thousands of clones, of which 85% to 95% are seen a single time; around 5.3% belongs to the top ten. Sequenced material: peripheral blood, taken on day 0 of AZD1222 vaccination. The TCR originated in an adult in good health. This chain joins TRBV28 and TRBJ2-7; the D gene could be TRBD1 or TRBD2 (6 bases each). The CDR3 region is CASSHLGGEQYF. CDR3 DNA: TGTGCCAGCAGTCATCTAGGGGGGGAGCAGTACTTC.